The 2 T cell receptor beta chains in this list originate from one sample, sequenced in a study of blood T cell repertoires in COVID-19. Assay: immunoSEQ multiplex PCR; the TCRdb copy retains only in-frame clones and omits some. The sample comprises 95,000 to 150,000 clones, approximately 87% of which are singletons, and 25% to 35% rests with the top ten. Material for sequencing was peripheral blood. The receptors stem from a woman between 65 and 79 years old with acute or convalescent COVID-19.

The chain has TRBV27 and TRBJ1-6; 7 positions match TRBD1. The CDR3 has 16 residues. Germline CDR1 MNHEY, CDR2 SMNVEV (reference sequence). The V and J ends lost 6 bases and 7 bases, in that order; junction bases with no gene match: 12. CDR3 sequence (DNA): TGTGCCAGCAGAACAACTCGACAGGGTGGGAATTCACCCCTCCACTTT. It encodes CASRTTRQGGNSPLHF.

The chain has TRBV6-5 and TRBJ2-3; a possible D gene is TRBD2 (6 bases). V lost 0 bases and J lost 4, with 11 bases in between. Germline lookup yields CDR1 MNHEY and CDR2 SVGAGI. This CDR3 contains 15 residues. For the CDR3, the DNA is TGTGCCAGCAGTTACTCGCCGGCGGGGCCAGATACGCAGTATTTT. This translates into CASSYSPAGPDTQYF.